Each of the 19 T cell receptor beta chains below was sequenced from the same sample in a study of cytomegalovirus exposure and HLA in healthy donors. Primers: 60 Vbeta forward and 13 Jbeta reverse. Measured with immunoSEQ multiplex PCR; TCRdb has only the in-frame clones, and not every one. The sample lists 110,000 or so clones, under 90% occurring once. Source material: PBMCs. The receptors were sampled from a woman younger than 35 in good health and CMV-seronegative.

The rearrangement links TRBV9 to TRBJ1-5; the D gene is possibly TRBD1 (5 bases). This CDR3 contains 16 residues. Germline assignment: CDR1 SGDLS and CDR2 YYNGEE. Trimming left V 4 bases short and J 0 bases short, with 14 bases between. Written as DNA, the CDR3 is TGTGCCAGCAGCCGTGGGGGGAGTTATAGCAATCAGCCCCAGCATTTT. Translating it yields CASSRGGSYSNQPQHF.

The J gene is TRBJ2-3, the V gene TRBV28; D possibly corresponds to TRBD2 (5 bases). V shed 2 bases and J shed 1 base, with 10 bases lying between them. The CDR3 sequence is 15 residues long. Looked up from germline, CDR1 is MDHEN and CDR2 is SYDVKM. The chain's CDR3 is CASSLPGVRTDTQYF. The CDR3 region has the DNA TGTGCCAGCAGTTTACCCGGGGTTCGCACAGATACGCAGTATTTT.

This clone was seen a handful of times. The chain couples TRBV5-5 to TRBJ2-1; 13 bases match TRBD2. The CDR3 totals 15 residues. Trimming removed 4 bases from V and 6 bases from J; junction bases left unmatched: 4. In germline, CDR1 is SGHKS, CDR2 YYEKEE (reference sequence). CDR3 in amino acids: CASSGWTSGSNEQFF. For the CDR3, the DNA is TGTGCCAGCAGCGGGTGGACTAGCGGGAGCAATGAGCAGTTCTTC.

V is TRBV18 and J is TRBJ2-5, with a possible D match to TRBD2 (5 bases). Germline V gene lookup returns CDR1 KGHSH and CDR2 LQKENI. The V end was cut by 5 bases, the J end by 3 bases, with 16 bases between. The CDR3 is made up of 15 amino acids. CDR3 in DNA: TGTGCCAGCTCAACGGAGGCCGGACCCGAAGAGACCCAGTACTTC. Protein sequence: CASSTEAGPEETQYF.

The CDR3 reads CASSLRQGTNTEAFF. The CDR3 DNA is TGTGCCAGCAGCCTCCGACAGGGGACGAACACTGAAGCTTTCTTT. This chain links TRBV11-3 with TRBJ1-1, with 8 bases matching TRBD1. The CDR3 is 15 amino acids. Germline CDR1 is SGHNT and CDR2 is YENEEA. The V gene end was trimmed by 5 bases and the J gene end by 1 base; junction bases not matched to a gene: 6.

This clone has a single count. V usage is TRBV7-2 and J usage is TRBJ2-2; D gene unclear. V was trimmed by 8 bases and J by 0 bases, leaving 16 bases between them. In germline, CDR1 is SGHTA, CDR2 FQGNSA. The CDR3 has 16 amino acids. The CDR3 here is CASSPLLVTNTGELFF. As DNA, the CDR3 is TGTGCCAGCTCGCCGCTGCTAGTCACGAACACCGGGGAGCTGTTTTTT.

The chain joins TRBV11-2 to TRBJ2-7, with 16 bases identical to TRBD2. V lost 5 bases to trimming and J lost 5 bases; unmatched junction nucleotides: 3. The CDR3 has 15 amino acids. Germline V CDR1 and CDR2: SGHAT, FQNNGV. The CDR3 loop reads CASSTGLAGGNEQYF. CDR3 DNA: TGTGCCAGCAGCACGGGACTAGCGGGAGGGAACGAGCAGTACTTC.

This clone was recorded only once. The CDR3 is CASSYTLLSGELFF. The CDR3 region has the DNA TGTGCCAGCAGTTACACCCTTCTATCCGGGGAGCTGTTTTTT. The chain joins TRBV6-5 to TRBJ2-2; D remains unclear. Trimming shortened V by 2 bases and J by 6 bases, and 10 bases separated the two germline ends. Looked up from germline, CDR1 is MNHEY and CDR2 is SVGAGI. The CDR3 sequence is 14 residues long.

The rearrangement uses TRBV5-4 and TRBJ2-1; 8 nucleotides match TRBD2. The CDR3 sequence is 13 residues long. Germline-derived CDR1 and CDR2 are SGHNT and YYREEE (reference sequence). J lost 10 bases, V lost 1 base, and 4 bases had no gene match. The CDR3 bases are TGTGCCAGCAGCTTGAGGCTAGCGGGCGAGCAGTTCTTC. Protein sequence: CASSLRLAGEQFF. Full variable domain (rest looked up from reference TRBV5-4 and TRBJ2-1): ETGVTQSPTHLIKTRGQQVTLRCSSQSGHNTVSWYQQALGQGPQFIFQYYREEENGRGNFPPRFSGLQFPNYSSELNVNALELDDSALYLCASSLRLAGEQFFGPGTRLTVL.

The chain joins TRBV28 to TRBJ2-7; tentatively, D is TRBD2 (7 bases). The germline CDR1 and CDR2 sequences are MDHEN and SYDVKM. This CDR3 has 15 residues. Trimming cost V 2 bases and J 7 bases, with 18 bases left between them. Here the CDR3 DNA reads TGTGCCAGCAGTTTAGTAGGGGGAGGGCCGGGTGAGCAGTACTTC. Translating it yields CASSLVGGGPGEQYF.

The chain is built from TRBV19 and TRBJ2-1, with 8 bases lining up with TRBD2. V shed 3 bases and J 8 bases; nucleotides not matched to a gene: 9. Germline V CDR1 and CDR2: LNHDA, SQIVND (reference sequence). The CDR3 is made up of 15 amino acids. The CDR3 sequence is CASSMTSSGGYEQFF. The CDR3 DNA is TGTGCCAGTAGTATGACTAGCTCGGGGGGGTATGAGCAGTTCTTC.

The gene calls are TRBV28 and TRBJ2-2; 8 bases align to TRBD1. The CDR3 spans 15 residues. Trimming took 6 bases from V and 1 from J; bases not matched to a gene: 4. CDR1 is MDHEN and CDR2 is SYDVKM in the germline V gene. CDR3 bases: TGTGCCAGCAGGGCAGGGGGCGGGAACACCGGGGAGCTGTTTTTT. Encoded protein: CASRAGGGNTGELFF. The entire variable domain, with the rest obtained from reference TRBV28 and TRBJ2-2, is as follows: DVKVTQSSRYLVKRTGEKVFLECVQDMDHENMFWYRQDPGLGLRLIYFSYDVKMKEKGDIPEGYSVSREKKERFSLILESASTNQTSMYLCASRAGGGNTGELFFGEGSRLTVL.

This clone was found once. This chain connects TRBV10-3 to TRBJ1-6; D possibly corresponds to TRBD1 (5 bases). Germline loops: CDR1 ENHRY, CDR2 SYGVKD. V lost 10 bases and J 0 bases, leaving 16 bases between the germline ends. The CDR3 length is 16 residues. CDR3 DNA sequence: TGTGCCACCCGAGACGGGGGGAGCTCCTATAATTCACCCCTCCACTTT. This translates into CATRDGGSSYNSPLHF.

The chain recombines TRBV28 with TRBJ1-2, with unresolved D. This CDR3 comprises 12 residues. V shed 5 bases and J shed 2 bases, with 6 bases lying between them. Germline CDR1 and CDR2: MDHEN and SYDVKM. The CDR3 DNA reads TGTGCCAGCAGTACACCCAACTATGGCTACACCTTC. Translation: CASSTPNYGYTF.

The chain is built from TRBV28 and TRBJ2-3; 8 positions match TRBD2. Per the germline V gene, CDR1 is MDHEN and CDR2 is SYDVKM. This CDR3 has 17 residues. Germline trimming cut 3 bases from V and 4 bases from J; bases unmatched to any gene: 12. CDR3 nucleotide sequence: TGTGCCAGCAGTTTGTGGTCAAGCGGGAGAAGGGCAGATACGCAGTATTTT. This translates into CASSLWSSGRRADTQYF.

This chain links TRBV4-1 with TRBJ2-5, with D maybe TRBD2 (6 bases). Trimming stripped 0 bases from V and 5 bases from J, with 16 bases between. The germline gives CDR1 MGHRA, CDR2 YSYEKL. CDR3 length: 16 amino acids. For the CDR3, the DNA is TGCGCCAGCAGCCAAGATGTGAGCGGCGGGACGGAGACCCAGTACTTC. It specifies CASSQDVSGGTETQYF.

This chain connects TRBV28 to TRBJ1-5; 7 nucleotides match TRBD1. V was clipped by 8 bases and J by 0 bases; unmatched bases: 4. The germline CDR1 and CDR2 sequences are MDHEN and SYDVKM. This CDR3 contains 14 residues. The CDR3 sequence is CASWRGPSNQPQHF. For the CDR3, the DNA is TGTGCCAGCTGGAGGGGGCCTAGCAATCAGCCCCAGCATTTT.

The chain links TRBV4-2 to TRBJ2-1, with 8 nucleotides matching TRBD2. Germline lookup yields CDR1 LGHNA and CDR2 YNFKEQ. The CDR3 runs 16 residues. J lost 2 bases, V lost 1 base, and 4 bases had no gene match. CDR3 nucleotides: TGTGCCAGCAGCCAAGTTGGCGGGGGGACCTACAATGAGCAGTTCTTC. Encoded protein: CASSQVGGGTYNEQFF.

The chain employs TRBV11-2 and TRBJ2-2, with 9 positions matching TRBD2. Looked up from germline, CDR1 is SGHAT and CDR2 is FQNNGV. The length of the CDR3 is 16 residues. Trimming at V came to 1 base and at J to 1 base, leaving 1 base not matched to a gene. The CDR3 nucleotides are TGTGCCAGCAGCTTAGGACTAGCGGTGAACACCGGGGAGCTGTTTTTT. As protein: CASSLGLAVNTGELFF.